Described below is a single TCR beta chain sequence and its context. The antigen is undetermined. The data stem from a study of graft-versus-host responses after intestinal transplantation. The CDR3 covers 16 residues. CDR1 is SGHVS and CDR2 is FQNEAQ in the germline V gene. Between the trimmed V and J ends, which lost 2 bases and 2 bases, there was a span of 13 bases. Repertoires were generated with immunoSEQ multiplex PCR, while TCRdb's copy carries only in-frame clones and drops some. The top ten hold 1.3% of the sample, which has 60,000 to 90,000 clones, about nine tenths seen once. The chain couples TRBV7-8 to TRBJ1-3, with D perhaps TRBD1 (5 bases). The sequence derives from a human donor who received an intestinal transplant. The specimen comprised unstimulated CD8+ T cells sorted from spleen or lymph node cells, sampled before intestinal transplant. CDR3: CASSLSPRAAGNTIYF. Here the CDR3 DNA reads TGTGCCAGCAGCTTAAGCCCCAGGGCGGCTGGAAACACCATATATTTT.